These 2 T cell receptor beta chains were all obtained from the same sample, sequenced in a study of ipilimumab plus nivolumab after autologous stem cell transplantation. Generated by immunoSEQ multiplex PCR, the TCRdb table keeps only in-frame clones and is missing some. The data show 15,000 or so clones, around 81% seen once. This specimen was PBMCs, taken in a trial of ipilimumab plus nivolumab as post-transplant consolidation. These receptors were taken from a male donor with diffuse large B-cell lymphoma.

The chain recombines TRBV15 with TRBJ2-5; the D gene is possibly TRBD1 (6 bases). Germline V lookup: CDR1 LNHNV, CDR2 YYDKDF (reference sequence). The CDR3 extends over 14 amino acids. V lost 5 bases to trimming and J lost 11 bases, with 21 bases between them. CDR3 in amino acids: CATSSTGSSREQYF. Written as DNA, the CDR3 is TGTGCCACCAGCTCAACAGGGTCGTCCAGGGAGCAGTACTTC.

The chain joins TRBV5-1 to TRBJ2-7; 13 bases fit TRBD2. CDR3 length: 18 amino acids. V lost 4 bases to trimming and J lost 0 bases; unmatched junction nucleotides: 10. In germline, CDR1 is SGHRS, CDR2 YFSETQ. For the CDR3, the DNA is TGCGCCAGCAGCCAGACTAGCGGGGGGCTCCAGAGCTCCTACGAGCAGTACTTC. Amino acid sequence: CASSQTSGGLQSSYEQYF.